The 9 T cell receptor beta chains in this list originate from one sample, sequenced in a study of T cell responses to AZD1222 COVID-19 vaccine. Profiled with immunoSEQ multiplex PCR; TCRdb holds only in-frame clones, not every one. The table lists about 94,000 clones, roughly 85% of them singletons. The sample was peripheral blood, taken 28 days after the second AZD1222 dose. The receptors derive from an adult who received the AZD1222 COVID-19 vaccine.

The chain is built from TRBV5-6 and TRBJ1-1; TRBD1 might be the D (5 bases). This CDR3 spans 14 amino acids. The V and J ends lost 4 bases and 3 bases respectively, with 13 bases between them. The germline CDR1 and CDR2 sequences are SGHDT and YYEEEE. The CDR3 reads CASSPWPGDTEAFF. In nucleotides, the CDR3 is TGTGCCAGCAGCCCGTGGCCGGGGGACACTGAAGCTTTCTTT. The full variable domain, with the rest looked up from reference TRBV5-6 and TRBJ1-1, is DAGVTQSPTHLIKTRGQQVTLRCSPKSGHDTVSWYQQALGQGPQFIFQYYEEEERQRGNFPDRFSGHQFPNYSSELNVNALLLGDSALYLCASSPWPGDTEAFFGQGTRLTVV.

The chain employs TRBV7-2 and TRBJ1-3; D is uncertain. Looked up from germline, CDR1 is SGHTA and CDR2 is FQGNSA. The V end lost 1 base, the J end lost 2 bases, and 6 bases lay between the germline ends. This CDR3 has 14 amino acids. The CDR3 sequence is CASSLVGPGNTIYF. Written as DNA, the CDR3 is TGTGCCAGCAGCTTAGTAGGGCCTGGAAACACCATATATTTT.

This clone was seen a handful of times. As DNA, the CDR3 is TGCGCCAGCAGCCAAGGGAATAGTGGCTACACCTTC. As protein: CASSQGNSGYTF. The gene calls are TRBV4-1 and TRBJ1-2; D unresolved. Trimming shortened V by 1 base and J by 7 bases, and 7 bases separated the two germline ends. CDR3 length: 12 residues. Germline values: CDR1 MGHRA, CDR2 YSYEKL.

This sequence joins TRBV7-9 and TRBJ1-3; D gene unclear. The V end lost 2 bases, the J end lost 1 base, and 6 bases lay between the germline ends. Germline CDR1 and CDR2: SEHNR and FQNEAQ (reference sequence). The CDR3 runs to 14 residues. The CDR3 loop reads CASSLFGSGNTIYF. CDR3 in DNA: TGTGCCAGCAGCTTATTCGGTTCTGGAAACACCATATATTTT.

The CDR3 is CASSEDTLTGELFF. In nucleotides, the CDR3 is TGTGCCAGCAGTGAGGACACTTTGACCGGGGAGCTGTTTTTT. The rearrangement joins TRBV2 to TRBJ2-2; TRBD1 might be the D (5 bases). CDR1 is SNHLY and CDR2 is FYNNEI in the germline V gene. The CDR3 runs to 14 residues. The germline V and J ends were trimmed by 3 bases and 5 bases, with 10 bases remaining between them.

The genes are TRBV18 and TRBJ1-3; D gene uncertain. The germline V gene encodes CDR1 KGHSH and CDR2 LQKENI. The germline V and J ends were trimmed by 0 bases and 4 bases, with 7 bases remaining between them. The CDR3 spans 14 residues. Written as DNA, the CDR3 is TGTGCCAGCTCACCACCCTCCGTGGGAAACACCATATATTTT. It specifies CASSPPSVGNTIYF.

This chain connects TRBV7-8 to TRBJ2-5; D may be TRBD1 (6 bases). V lost 7 bases to trimming and J lost 5 bases, with 17 bases between them. This CDR3 is built from 14 residues. Germline lookup yields CDR1 SGHVS and CDR2 FQNEAQ. CDR3 loop: CASNVGAGLETQYF. The CDR3 coding sequence is TGTGCCAGCAACGTGGGGGCAGGCCTCGAGACCCAGTACTTC. The full variable domain, in which reference TRBV7-8 and TRBJ2-5 provide the parts outside the CDR3, is GAGVSQSPRYKVAKRGQDVALRCDPISGHVSLFWYQQALGQGPEFLTYFQNEAQLDKSGLPSDRFFAERPEGSVSTLKIQRTQQEDSAVYLCASNVGAGLETQYFGPGTRLLVL.

V gene TRBV28 combines with J gene TRBJ2-3, with TRBD2 identical over 9 bases. This CDR3 has 14 residues. The J segment lost 4 bases and the V segment lost 5 bases, leaving 4 bases of the junction unmatched. Germline CDR1 reads MDHEN; CDR2 reads SYDVKM. The chain's CDR3 is CASSPASGADTQYF. The CDR3 DNA reads as TGTGCCAGCAGTCCGGCTAGCGGGGCAGATACGCAGTATTTT.

In DNA, the CDR3 is TGCAGTGCTAGAGGGCCCCTTCTCCTCCACTTT. Translated: CSARGPLLLHF. J is TRBJ1-6 and V is TRBV20-1; the D is unclear. The V gene lost 1 base and the J gene lost 15 bases, with 10 bases spanning the gap. This CDR3 has 11 amino acids. Per germline, CDR1 DFQATT and CDR2 SNEGSKA (reference sequence).